These T cell receptor beta chains were read from a single sample in a study of CD8+ T cells in alopecia areata. The assay was immunoSEQ multiplex PCR, and TCRdb's table has in-frame clones only and misses some. In the table there are about 180,000 clones, less than 75% of which are singletons. Sequenced here: CD4+ T cells sorted from blood, sampled around week 55, from a patient treated with tofacitinib. The source of these receptors is a human donor with alopecia areata. The CDR3 runs from the conserved cysteine through the conserved F or W. Only some rows state a clone size, as once, few, many or a class for expanded clones.

v_call,clone_size,j_call,cdr3_aa
TRBV27,NA,TRBJ1-1,CASSLGSRGLVTEAFF
TRBV25-1,NA,TRBJ2-1,CASWGDRYNEQFF
TRBV11-2,NA,TRBJ2-3,CASSLDRYRGPADTQYF
TRBV30,once,TRBJ2-2,CAWSYPTGELFF
TRBV5-1,NA,TRBJ2-7,CASSIRSGSSYEQYF
TRBV2,NA,TRBJ2-6,CASSGGVPSGANVLTF
TRBV7-2,NA,TRBJ1-5,CASSRDRNQPQHF
TRBV29-1,many,TRBJ1-5,CSVGVEINQPQHF
TRBV5-1,NA,TRBJ1-1,CASSRDGAMNTEAFF
TRBV29-1,NA,TRBJ1-1,CSVVRGSTEAFF
TRBV30,NA,TRBJ2-5,CAWSRTGAEETQYF
TRBV30,NA,TRBJ2-7,CAWALPFVDRGASYEQYF
TRBV7-9,few,TRBJ2-1,CASTKTGAKGDEQFF
TRBV4-2,NA,TRBJ1-1,CASSQARGPEAFF
TRBV20-1,NA,TRBJ2-1,CSASPRGKQFF
TRBV27,NA,TRBJ2-1,CASMSREYNEQFF
TRBV14,NA,TRBJ2-6,CASSQDGRIGANVLTF
TRBV25-1,few,TRBJ2-6,CASSLRQGAGANVLTF
TRBV19,NA,TRBJ1-6,CASSENNNSPLHF
TRBV11-1,NA,TRBJ2-7,CASSFRAQYEQYF
TRBV27,NA,TRBJ1-1,CASSIRDRPTTEAFF
TRBV5-6,NA,TRBJ2-1,CASSLGVRQRTNEQFF
TRBV2,few,TRBJ1-6,CASISQDPPLHF
TRBV29-1,NA,TRBJ1-1,CSVLLINTEAFF
TRBV20-1,NA,TRBJ2-3,CSARDPRTQYF
TRBV5-1,NA,TRBJ2-5,CASSSSASGGITTRETQYF
TRBV7-9,NA,TRBJ1-2,CASSPPKNYGYTF